This is a list of T cell receptor beta chains from one sample in a study of beta chain features in type 1 diabetes. The repertoire was sequenced with immunoSEQ multiplex PCR; TCRdb's copy has only in-frame clones and lacks some. In the table there are roughly 500,000 clones, 10% to 12% of which are singletons. Source material: naive CD4+ T cells from blood. All receptors come from a woman in her late teens or twenties in good health. The CDR3 runs from the conserved cysteine through the conserved F or W. Fields, in order: J gene, clone size, D gene, CDR3 length, V gene, CDR3 protein, CDR3 DNA. The D gene is left open where the match is weak. Only some rows state a clone size, as once, few, many or a class for expanded clones.

>TRBJ2-5|few|NA|14|TRBV7-2
CASSLAGGRETQYF
TGTGCCAGCAGCTTAGCGGGGGGGCGAGAGACCCAGTACTTC
>TRBJ2-1|few|NA|12|TRBV4-1
CASSQYLYEQFF
TGCGCCAGCAGCCAATATCTTTATGAGCAGTTCTTC
>TRBJ2-1|few|NA|16|TRBV4-1
CASSQDRAGGRNEQFF
TGCGCCAGCAGCCAAGATAGGGCAGGCGGGCGTAATGAGCAGTTCTTC
>TRBJ2-7|few|NA|11|TRBV20-1
CSANRVYEQYF
TGCAGTGCAAACAGGGTCTACGAGCAGTACTTC
>TRBJ1-1|NA|TRBD1|13|TRBV29-1
CSVTQGADTEAFF
TGCAGCGTCACCCAGGGGGCAGACACTGAAGCTTTCTTT
>TRBJ1-1|NA|TRBD1|15|TRBV4-3
CASSQDTGTGVKAFF
TGCGCCAGCAGCCAAGATACGGGGACAGGGGTGAAAGCTTTCTTT
>TRBJ1-1|NA|TRBD1|15|TRBV9
CASSGTGFRGTEAFF
TGTGCCAGCAGCGGGACAGGGTTCCGCGGTACTGAAGCTTTCTTT
>TRBJ2-3|NA|NA|11|TRBV11-1
CASSLRDAQYF
TGTGCCAGCAGCCTCCGGGACGCACAGTATTTT
>TRBJ2-3|few|TRBD1|13|TRBV19
CATEDRAADTQYF
TGTGCCACAGAGGACAGGGCCGCAGATACGCAGTATTTT
>TRBJ2-3|few|NA|12|TRBV18
CASSPPADTQYF
TGTGCCAGCTCACCACCTGCGGATACGCAGTATTTT
>TRBJ2-6|NA|NA|14|TRBV7-9
CATAVAGGANVLTF
TGTGCCACAGCTGTGGCAGGCGGGGCCAACGTCCTGACTTTC
>TRBJ2-5|few|NA|15|TRBV4-2
CASSQEDRSQETQYF
TGTGCCAGCAGCCAAGAGGACAGATCTCAAGAGACCCAGTACTTC
>TRBJ1-2|few|NA|15|TRBV29-1
CSITRAGHLRYGYTF
TGCAGCATTACCCGTGCGGGACACCTTCGCTATGGCTACACCTTC
>TRBJ2-7|NA|TRBD2|14|TRBV19
CASRFAGEGYEQYF
TGTGCCAGTAGATTTGCGGGAGAAGGGTACGAGCAGTACTTC
>TRBJ2-5|NA|NA|13|TRBV7-2
CASSSVFAETQYF
TGTGCCAGCAGCTCAGTTTTTGCGGAGACCCAGTACTTC
>TRBJ2-7|NA|TRBD2|16|TRBV15
CATSREGAGDINEQYF
TGTGCCACCAGCAGAGAGGGAGCGGGAGATATAAACGAGCAGTACTTC
>TRBJ2-1|NA|NA|15|TRBV21-1
CASMQGKSSYNEQFF
TGTGCCAGCATGCAGGGTAAGAGCTCCTACAATGAGCAGTTCTTC
>TRBJ2-5|NA|NA|13|TRBV29-1
CSGGDRTSRTQYF
TGCAGCGGGGGGGACCGCACCTCTAGGACCCAGTACTTC
>TRBJ2-1|few|NA|15|TRBV14
CASSPYISSYNEQFF
TGTGCCAGCAGCCCTTACATCAGCTCCTACAATGAGCAGTTCTTC
>TRBJ2-5|few|NA|13|TRBV18
CASSPGLKETQYF
TGTGCCAGCTCACCGGGCCTGAAAGAGACCCAGTACTTC
>TRBJ1-1|few|NA|15|TRBV29-1
CSVEGFAGKETEAFF
TGCAGCGTTGAGGGTTTTGCAGGGAAGGAAACTGAAGCTTTCTTT
>TRBJ2-6|few|NA|19|TRBV7-9
CASSSRRATFRSGANVLTF
TGTGCCAGCAGCTCCAGGAGGGCGACATTTCGCTCTGGGGCCAACGTCCTGACTTTC
>TRBJ2-3|many|NA|13|TRBV13
CASSSRGADTQYF
TGTGCCAGCAGCTCACGAGGGGCGGATACGCAGTATTTT
>TRBJ1-2|NA|NA|15|TRBV5-4
CASSMGFGQNYGYTF
TGTGCCAGCAGCATGGGATTTGGACAGAACTATGGCTACACCTTC
>TRBJ2-3|NA|NA|16|TRBV25-1
CASSDSSYRSTDTQYF
TGTGCCAGCAGTGATAGCTCATACAGAAGCACAGATACGCAGTATTTT
>TRBJ1-6|few|TRBD1|16|TRBV9
CASSRQGGSTNSPLHF
TGTGCCAGCAGCCGACAGGGCGGGTCGACCAATTCACCCCTCCACTTT
>TRBJ1-3|few|NA|17|TRBV30
CAWSVRSSKYSGNTIYF
TGTGCCTGGAGTGTACGGTCCAGCAAGTACTCTGGAAACACCATATATTTT
>TRBJ1-1|few|NA|17|TRBV4-2
CAISQEERPGRTTEAFF
TGTGCCATCAGCCAAGAGGAACGACCCGGCAGGACCACTGAAGCTTTCTTT
>TRBJ1-6|NA|NA|15|TRBV7-2
CASSLGAEWNSPLHF
TGTGCCAGCAGCTTAGGAGCAGAGTGGAATTCACCCCTCCACTTT
>TRBJ2-3|NA|TRBD2|16|TRBV11-3
CASSHFLSGSRYTQYF
TGTGCCAGCAGCCACTTCCTTAGCGGGAGTCGATATACGCAGTATTTT